These 26 T cell receptor beta chains were all obtained from the same sample, sequenced in a study of blood T cell repertoires in COVID-19. The protocol was immunoSEQ multiplex PCR, while the TCRdb copy is restricted to in-frame clones and leaves out a portion. Found here are over 450,000 clones, roughly nine tenths of them singletons; the top ten hold roughly 7.3%. The sample consisted of peripheral blood. The receptor source for this set is a woman in her 50s with COVID-19, enrolled during active disease.

The chain carries TRBV30 and TRBJ1-1; maybe TRBD1 (6 bases). Trimming removed 0 bases from V and 0 bases from J, with 8 bases in between. The CDR3 runs 14 residues. Germline V gene data show CDR1 as GTSNPN and CDR2 as SVGIG (reference sequence). CDR3 in DNA: TGTGCCTGGAGTGTAACAGGGATGAACACTGAAGCTTTCTTT. Its translation is CAWSVTGMNTEAFF.

This clone came up once. The chain uses TRBV12-3 or TRBV12-4 and TRBJ1-1; D remains ambiguous. V lost 5 bases, J lost 1 base, and 5 bases lay in between. The CDR3 runs 12 residues. The CDR3 sequence is CASSPWNTEAFF. The CDR3 coding sequence is TGTGCCAGCAGTCCATGGAACACTGAAGCTTTCTTT.

CDR3 nucleotide sequence: TGTGCCAGCCGCCGGGACAGGGAGTCGGGCTACACCTTC. Its translation is CASRRDRESGYTF. The chain links TRBV3-1 (or the pseudogene TRBV3-2) to TRBJ1-2; 9 nucleotides match TRBD1. CDR3 length: 13 amino acids. With V trimmed by 8 bases and J by 8 bases, 9 bases remained unmatched. The germline V gene encodes CDR1 LGHDT and CDR2 YNNKEL (reference sequence).

The sample holds a few counts of this clone. The genes are TRBV4-2 and TRBJ2-7, with TRBD2 matching 7 bases. Germline CDR1 is LGHNA and CDR2 is YNFKEQ. Losses at the gene ends were 1 base for V and 2 bases for J; bases not matched to a gene: 5. This CDR3 contains 15 residues. CDR3 DNA: TGTGCCAGCAGCCAAGGACTAGCCGATCCCTACGAGCAGTACTTC. Encoded protein: CASSQGLADPYEQYF.

The V gene is TRBV10-3, the J gene TRBJ1-1, with D tentatively TRBD1 (5 bases). Trimming removed 5 bases at V and 4 bases at J, with 11 bases between. The CDR3 contains 13 residues. In germline, CDR1 is ENHRY, CDR2 SYGVKD. DNA for the CDR3: TGTGCCATCAGTTATCAGGGACTCACTGAAGCTTTCTTT. It yields the protein CAISYQGLTEAFF.

This clone was seen only a few times. The chain recombines TRBV19 with TRBJ2-2; 7 nucleotides align to TRBD1. The CDR3 consists of 15 residues. CDR1 is LNHDA and CDR2 is SQIVND in the germline V gene (reference sequence). V shed 3 bases and J 4 bases; nucleotides not matched to a gene: 5. This CDR3 is CASSMDRSRTGELFF. Written as DNA, the CDR3 is TGTGCCAGTAGTATGGACAGGTCCCGCACCGGGGAGCTGTTTTTT.

CDR3 region: CASKLGGAVQPQHF. The DNA for the CDR3 is TGTGCCAGTAAACTAGGGGGCGCGGTACAGCCCCAGCATTTT. V usage is TRBV5-6 and J usage is TRBJ1-5; 7 nucleotides match TRBD1. The CDR3 length is 14 residues. With V trimmed by 8 bases and J by 7 bases, 12 bases remained unmatched. The V gene's germline CDR1 is SGHDT and CDR2 YYEEEE.

This clone was counted once. The rearrangement uses TRBV7-9 and TRBJ2-3, with TRBD2 as a possible D gene (5 bases). The CDR3 is 14 amino acids. The germline V gene encodes CDR1 SEHNR and CDR2 FQNEAQ (reference sequence). V lost 5 bases to trimming and J lost 4 bases, with 13 bases between them. DNA for the CDR3: TGTGCCAGCAGCCAAGCGGCGCGGGCAGATACGCAGTATTTT. Its translation: CASSQAARADTQYF.

The rearrangement links TRBV11-3 to TRBJ1-2, with D maybe TRBD1 (6 bases). The CDR3 runs 12 residues. V dropped 5 bases and J dropped 5 bases, with 9 bases sitting between them. From germline, CDR1 is SGHNT and CDR2 YENEEA. The CDR3 is CASSRDKYGYTF. The CDR3 nucleotides read TGTGCCAGCAGCCGGGACAAGTATGGCTACACCTTC.

The V and J genes are TRBV6-5 and TRBJ1-1; D is ambiguous. Trimming took 9 bases from V and 0 from J, leaving 17 bases between them. The CDR3 has 15 residues. Germline V CDR1 and CDR2: MNHEY, SVGAGI. CDR3 in amino acids: CASRPGGGMNTEAFF. DNA of the CDR3: TGTGCCAGTCGCCCGGGTGGCGGCATGAACACTGAAGCTTTCTTT.

The V call is TRBV5-1, the J call TRBJ1-1; 7 positions match TRBD1. The CDR3 has 14 amino acids. CDR1 and CDR2 (germline): SGHRS, YFSETQ. The trim removed 4 bases at V and 7 bases at J, leaving 10 bases unmatched. Here the CDR3 reads CASSLGTAQDEAFF. The CDR3 DNA sequence: TGCGCCAGCAGCCTCGGGACAGCACAGGATGAAGCTTTCTTT.

The chain carries TRBV4-1 and TRBJ1-1; tentative D call: TRBD1 (6 bases). This CDR3 has 18 amino acids. Trimming took off 0 bases at V and 1 base at J, with 18 bases between the two ends. From germline, CDR1 is MGHRA and CDR2 YSYEKL. CDR3 amino acids: CASSQDRAGRGRNTEAFF. The CDR3 coding sequence is TGCGCCAGCAGCCAAGATCGAGCTGGCAGGGGTCGGAACACTGAAGCTTTCTTT.

The rearrangement links TRBV18 to TRBJ1-2; the D gene is possibly TRBD1 (6 bases). Germline V gene data show CDR1 as KGHSH and CDR2 as LQKENI. This CDR3 has 15 residues. V was pared by 3 bases and J by 7 bases, with 18 bases between. The CDR3 region has the DNA TGTGCCAGCTCACCTTTACCAGGGGAGCAGAGTGGCTACACCTTC. Amino acid sequence: CASSPLPGEQSGYTF.

The chain couples TRBV7-9 to TRBJ2-3; a weak D match, TRBD2 (5 bases). The germline V and J ends were trimmed by 5 bases and 5 bases, with 14 bases remaining between them. Germline V gives CDR1 SEHNR, CDR2 FQNEAQ (reference sequence). The CDR3 has 14 amino acids. CDR3 in DNA: TGTGCCAGCAGCCCCGGGATGCTCGGAGATACGCAGTATTTT. Protein product: CASSPGMLGDTQYF.

This clone is a singleton in its sample. The rearrangement uses TRBV19 and TRBJ1-1; D uncertain. Looked up from germline, CDR1 is LNHDA and CDR2 is SQIVND (reference sequence). Trimming took off 4 bases at V and 1 base at J, with 7 bases between the two ends. This CDR3 contains 13 residues. The CDR3 spells CASSSSGNTEAFF. The CDR3 DNA follows: TGTGCCAGTAGTAGCTCCGGGAACACTGAAGCTTTCTTT. The whole variable domain, filled in from reference TRBV19 and TRBJ1-1, reads DGGITQSPKYLFRKEGQNVTLSCEQNLNHDAMYWYRQDPGQGLRLIYYSQIVNDFQKGDIAEGYSVSREKKESFPLTVTSAQKNPTAFYLCASSSSGNTEAFFGQGTRLTVV.

The rearrangement joins TRBV19 to TRBJ1-5; no definite D call. This CDR3 has 14 amino acids. The V and J ends lost 7 bases and 0 bases respectively, with 10 bases between them. CDR1 is LNHDA and CDR2 is SQIVND in the germline V gene (reference sequence). CDR3 sequence (DNA): TGTGCCAGTAACCCAGGCTATAGCAATCAGCCCCAGCATTTT. It yields the protein CASNPGYSNQPQHF.

The V and J genes are TRBV27 and TRBJ1-5; D unresolved. Germline CDR1 and CDR2: MNHEY and SMNVEV (reference sequence). There are 13 residues in the CDR3. V lost 8 bases and J 0 bases, leaving 8 bases between the germline ends. CDR3 DNA: TGTGCCAGCGCGCTGTATAGCAATCAGCCCCAGCATTTT. As protein: CASALYSNQPQHF.

The chain carries TRBV9 and TRBJ1-2; D unclear. There are 15 residues in the CDR3. Between the trimmed V and J ends, which lost 0 bases and 4 bases, there was a span of 13 bases. Germline CDR1 is SGDLS and CDR2 is YYNGEE. CDR3 coding DNA: TGTGCCAGCAGCGTAGGACTCTCCCCCCTCTATGGCTACACCTTC. Translation gives CASSVGLSPLYGYTF.

The genes are TRBV19 and TRBJ1-1; D gene ambiguous. CDR1 LNHDA and CDR2 SQIVND come from the germline V gene (reference sequence). V was clipped by 5 bases and J by 1 base, with 8 bases between them. The CDR3 is 13 residues long. This CDR3 is CASSPGPNTEAFF. The CDR3, as DNA: TGTGCCAGTAGTCCTGGGCCGAACACTGAAGCTTTCTTT.

Comment on this clone: Other DNA sequences in the sample encode the same CDR3. The chain uses TRBV27 and TRBJ2-1; possible D gene TRBD1, 6 bases. Trimming removed 6 bases at V and 0 bases at J, with 9 bases between. The germline V gene has CDR1 MNHEY and CDR2 SMNVEV (reference sequence). The CDR3 runs to 14 residues. CDR3 in DNA: TGTGCCAGCAGGGACAGAAGCTCCTACAATGAGCAGTTCTTC. It encodes CASRDRSSYNEQFF.

The rearrangement uses TRBV27 and TRBJ2-3; 8 bases match TRBD2. This CDR3 region has 15 residues. V lost 6 bases, J lost 1 base, and 6 bases stayed unmatched. From germline, CDR1 is MNHEY and CDR2 SMNVEV (reference sequence). The CDR3 coding sequence is TGTGCCAGCAGCCATACTAGCGGTGGCACAGATACGCAGTATTTT. This encodes CASSHTSGGTDTQYF.

V gene TRBV19 combines with J gene TRBJ2-7; TRBD1 agrees at 8 bases. This CDR3 comprises 13 residues. Germline-derived CDR1 and CDR2 are LNHDA and SQIVND (reference sequence). With V trimmed by 0 bases and J by 6 bases, 1 base remained unmatched. The CDR3 nucleotides read TGTGCCAGTAGTATAGACAGGGGGCGCGAGCAGTACTTC. It translates to CASSIDRGREQYF.

The chain joins TRBV29-1 to TRBJ2-3, with 9 bases that match TRBD2. The V segment lost 5 bases and the J segment 7 bases; nucleotides outside the gene matches: 7. CDR1 and CDR2 (germline): SQVTM, ANQGSEA. The CDR3 totals 13 residues. The CDR3 DNA sequence: TGCAGCGTTAAGGCGGGGGGGCGAAATACGCAGTATTTT. This gives the protein CSVKAGGRNTQYF.

Only one count was recorded for this clone. The chain recombines TRBV30 with TRBJ1-2; the D gene is possibly TRBD1 (5 bases). Deletions cut 2 bases from V and 4 bases from J, with 11 bases between. The V gene's germline CDR1 is GTSNPN and CDR2 SVGIG (reference sequence). The CDR3 is made up of 13 amino acids. The CDR3 is CAWSTGGPYGYTF. CDR3 in DNA: TGTGCCTGGAGTACGGGGGGTCCCTATGGCTACACCTTC.

The gene calls are TRBV11-3 and TRBJ2-7, with D tentatively TRBD2 (7 bases). The CDR3 extends over 11 amino acids. The germline CDR1 and CDR2 sequences are SGHNT and YENEEA. Between the trimmed V and J ends, which lost 5 bases and 7 bases, there was a span of 9 bases. The CDR3 protein is CASSEGGEQYF. The CDR3 coding sequence is TGTGCCAGCAGCGAGGGGGGGGAGCAGTACTTC.

The chain links TRBV24-1 to TRBJ2-1; 7 bases match TRBD2. Germline CDR1 and CDR2: KGHDR and SFDVKD. J lost 3 bases, V lost 4 bases, and 5 bases had no gene match. The CDR3 spans 15 residues. CDR3 sequence reads: CATSDPGEGYNEQFF. CDR3 bases: TGTGCCACCAGTGACCCCGGGGAGGGCTACAATGAGCAGTTCTTC.